The rows below give T cell receptor beta chains drawn from one sample of a study of shared clonotypes between healthy human individuals. The protocol was immunoSEQ multiplex PCR, while the TCRdb copy is restricted to in-frame clones and leaves out a portion. This sample has approximately 600,000 clones, with roughly 96% found just once. The sequencing sample was made of naive CD8+ T cells sorted from blood. These receptors came from a woman in her twenties or thirties in good health. Each CDR3 is given with its conserved first and last residue. Fields, in order: D gene, J gene, V gene, clone size, CDR3 DNA, CDR3 protein. D genes are given only for firm matches. For some rows the clone size is stated as once, few or many, or as a class when expanded; others skip it.

D: NA; J: TRBJ2-7; V: TRBV4-1; size: NA; DNA: TGCGCCAGCAGCCAAGACGTCAGGGACAACTACGAGCAGTACTTC; CDR3: CASSQDVRDNYEQYF
D: TRBD2; J: TRBJ2-3; V: TRBV5-1; size: NA; DNA: TGCGCCAGCAGCTTGGCGGGACTAGCGGCTAGCACAGATACGCAGTATTTT; CDR3: CASSLAGLAASTDTQYF
D: NA; J: TRBJ2-1; V: TRBV9; size: NA; DNA: TGTGCCAGCAGCGTAGCTACGACAGGGAGGAATGAGCAGTTCTTC; CDR3: CASSVATTGRNEQFF
D: NA; J: TRBJ1-5; V: TRBV19; size: NA; DNA: TGTGCCAGTAGGACCGACAGCGGAGGCAATCAGCCCCAGCATTTT; CDR3: CASRTDSGGNQPQHF
D: NA; J: TRBJ2-7; V: TRBV29-1; size: NA; DNA: TGCAGCGTTCATAGTTCATCCTCCTACGAGCAGTACTTC; CDR3: CSVHSSSSYEQYF
D: NA; J: TRBJ2-5; V: TRBV5-4; size: NA; DNA: TGTGCCAGCAGCCCAGAGACCGGCGAGACCCAGTACTTC; CDR3: CASSPETGETQYF
D: NA; J: TRBJ2-7; V: TRBV9; size: NA; DNA: TGTGCCAGCAGCCCTTGGGACTCCCCCTACGAGCAGTACTTC; CDR3: CASSPWDSPYEQYF
D: TRBD1; J: TRBJ1-1; V: TRBV6-6; size: NA; DNA: TGTGCCAGCAGTACCGTGACAGGGTCGGACACTGAAGCTTTCTTT; CDR3: CASSTVTGSDTEAFF
D: TRBD1; J: TRBJ2-1; V: TRBV10-1; size: NA; DNA: TGCGCCAGCAGCGAACAGGGGATCTCCTACAATGAGCAGTTCTTC; CDR3: CASSEQGISYNEQFF
D: TRBD2; J: TRBJ2-2; V: TRBV6-4; size: NA; DNA: TGTGCCAGCAGTGAAGCGGGAGGGCCAAACACCGGGGAGCTGTTTTTT; CDR3: CASSEAGGPNTGELFF
D: NA; J: TRBJ2-2; V: TRBV5-1; size: NA; DNA: TGCGCCAGCAGCCCAGGGTTACGGGGCCGGGCCACCGGGGAGCTGTTTTTT; CDR3: CASSPGLRGRATGELFF
D: NA; J: TRBJ1-1; V: TRBV25-1; size: NA; DNA: TGTGCCACAAGCCGGGGGGGAACTGAAGCTTTCTTT; CDR3: CATSRGGTEAFF
D: TRBD2; J: TRBJ2-7; V: TRBV9; size: NA; DNA: TGTGCCAGCAGCGTAGGAGGAGGGAGGGCCCACGAGCAGTACTTC; CDR3: CASSVGGGRAHEQYF
D: TRBD1; J: TRBJ2-5; V: TRBV7-9; size: NA; DNA: TGTGCCAGCAGCTTAGCACAGGGGAGAGAAGAGACCCAGTACTTC; CDR3: CASSLAQGREETQYF
D: NA; J: TRBJ2-7; V: TRBV7-9; size: NA; DNA: TGTGCCAGCAGCTCCCCGACAGGGAGGGCCTACGAGCAGTACTTC; CDR3: CASSSPTGRAYEQYF
D: NA; J: TRBJ2-7; V: TRBV11-2; size: NA; DNA: TGTGCCAGCAGGGATCCGGTCGCCTACTCCGAGCAGTACTTC; CDR3: CASRDPVAYSEQYF
D: NA; J: TRBJ2-7; V: TRBV5-1; size: once; DNA: TGCGCCAGCAGTCACGACGAAACCTACGAGCAGTACTTC; CDR3: CASSHDETYEQYF
D: TRBD2; J: TRBJ2-7; V: TRBV10-3; size: NA; DNA: TGTGCCATCAGATCTAGCGGGAGGACAGGTTTAGGCGAGCAGTACTTC; CDR3: CAIRSSGRTGLGEQYF
D: TRBD1; J: TRBJ2-7; V: TRBV15; size: once; DNA: TGTGCCACGGAACGGACAGGGGCGACCGAGCAGTACTTC; CDR3: CATERTGATEQYF
D: NA; J: TRBJ2-1; V: TRBV29-1; size: NA; DNA: TGCAGCGTCGTGACAGACACCAACAATGAGCAGTTCTTC; CDR3: CSVVTDTNNEQFF
D: NA; J: TRBJ2-3; V: TRBV27; size: NA; DNA: TGTGCCAGCATTCCGCCCGGGACCCACATGAAAGATACGCAGTATTTT; CDR3: CASIPPGTHMKDTQYF
D: NA; J: TRBJ1-4; V: TRBV5-4; size: NA; DNA: TGTGCCAGCACCGACAGGCCCAATGAAAAACTGTTTTTT; CDR3: CASTDRPNEKLFF
D: NA; J: TRBJ1-2; V: TRBV7-2; size: NA; DNA: TGTGCCAGCAGCTTAAGGGGTTACAGGAGCGGATTGAACTATGGCTACACCTTC; CDR3: CASSLRGYRSGLNYGYTF
D: NA; J: TRBJ1-2; V: TRBV6-5; size: NA; DNA: TGTGCCAGCAGTTACTCGATCGGTGAAAGGTACTATGGCTACACCTTC; CDR3: CASSYSIGERYYGYTF
D: NA; J: TRBJ2-7; V: TRBV28; size: NA; DNA: TGTGCCAGCAGGATTACAGGGACCTACGAGCAGTACTTC; CDR3: CASRITGTYEQYF
D: NA; J: TRBJ2-7; V: TRBV1; size: NA; DNA: TGCACCAGCAGCCCGGACAGGGGGCAGACGGGAGGCACCTACGAGCAGTACTTC; CDR3: CTSSPDRGQTGGTYEQYF
D: NA; J: TRBJ2-7; V: TRBV18; size: NA; DNA: TGTGCCAGCTCATCCCGACACAGGGAGGTCTACGAGCAGTACTTC; CDR3: CASSSRHREVYEQYF
D: TRBD2; J: TRBJ2-1; V: TRBV4-2; size: NA; DNA: TGTGCCAGCAGCCACCCGGGACTAGCGGGAGTCGGGCCCAATGAGCAGTTCTTC; CDR3: CASSHPGLAGVGPNEQFF
D: TRBD1; J: TRBJ2-5; V: TRBV5-1; size: NA; DNA: TGCGCCAGCAGCCTTACAGGGGGTGCGCAAGAGACCCAGTACTTC; CDR3: CASSLTGGAQETQYF
D: NA; J: TRBJ2-1; V: TRBV27; size: NA; DNA: TGTGCCAGCAGTTTAACCCACAGGTTGGAAAATGAGCAGTTCTTC; CDR3: CASSLTHRLENEQFF
D: NA; J: TRBJ2-2; V: TRBV10-3; size: NA; DNA: TGTGCCATCAGTGAGCCCGGGGGCACCGGGGAGCTGTTTTTT; CDR3: CAISEPGGTGELFF
D: TRBD2; J: TRBJ2-7; V: TRBV19; size: NA; DNA: TGTGCCAGTAGTCCGACGGGGGGGATTATCTACGAGCAGTACTTC; CDR3: CASSPTGGIIYEQYF
D: NA; J: TRBJ1-1; V: TRBV10-3; size: NA; DNA: TGTGCCATCAGTGATGCGGGGGCAGTTACTGAAGCTTTCTTT; CDR3: CAISDAGAVTEAFF
D: NA; J: TRBJ1-2; V: TRBV6-5; size: NA; DNA: TGTGCCAGCAGCCGCGGGGGGGACTATGGCTACACCTTC; CDR3: CASSRGGDYGYTF
D: TRBD1; J: TRBJ2-7; V: TRBV15; size: NA; DNA: TGTGCCACCAGCAGAGAGGAGACAGGGGGCGGTTACGAGCAGTACTTC; CDR3: CATSREETGGGYEQYF
D: TRBD1; J: TRBJ1-4; V: TRBV15; size: once; DNA: TGTGCCACCAGCAGAACAGGGGAGATTGCAACTAATGAAAAACTGTTTTTT; CDR3: CATSRTGEIATNEKLFF
D: TRBD1; J: TRBJ2-7; V: TRBV4-1; size: NA; DNA: TGCGCCAGCAGCGAACGACAGGGTTCATTGAACGAGCAGTACTTC; CDR3: CASSERQGSLNEQYF
D: NA; J: TRBJ1-1; V: TRBV7-8; size: NA; DNA: TGTGCCAGCAGCCCCACCCCGTGGGGATGGCGCTTCATGAACACTGAAGCTTTCTTT; CDR3: CASSPTPWGWRFMNTEAFF
D: NA; J: TRBJ2-3; V: TRBV19; size: NA; DNA: TGTGCCAGTAGGAAGAAGGGGGCAGATACGCAGTATTTT; CDR3: CASRKKGADTQYF
D: NA; J: TRBJ1-2; V: TRBV15; size: once; DNA: TGTGCCACCAGCAGAGGCGGGGTTCAGGGCTACACCTTC; CDR3: CATSRGGVQGYTF
D: TRBD2; J: TRBJ2-7; V: TRBV28; size: NA; DNA: TGTGCCAGCAGTTTTGGTAGCGGGAGCTACGAGCAGTACTTC; CDR3: CASSFGSGSYEQYF
D: TRBD2; J: TRBJ2-3; V: TRBV27; size: NA; DNA: TGTGCCAGCCAGCAAGGGACTAGCGGGAGAGGTACGCAGTATTTT; CDR3: CASQQGTSGRGTQYF